The rows below give T cell receptor beta chains drawn from one sample of a study of cytomegalovirus exposure and HLA in healthy donors. Measured with immunoSEQ multiplex PCR; TCRdb has only the in-frame clones, and not every one. The sample lists roughly 150,000 clones, around 80% occurring once. Sequencing used PBMCs. These receptors were collected from a woman aged 35 to 49 in good health and CMV-seronegative. Both conserved end residues are part of each CDR3. A D gene is named only where the DNA matches it firmly. Not all rows give a size; the values are once, few, many and, for expanded clones, a class.

abundance,d_gene,j_gene,v_gene,len,CDR3aa,CDR3nt
.,TRBD1,TRBJ2-7,TRBV7-2,14,CASSSGQGLYEQYF,TGTGCCAGCAGCTCGGGACAGGGACTCTACGAGCAGTACTTC
.,TRBD1,TRBJ1-5,TRBV19,15,CASTSDREHNQPQHF,TGTGCCAGTACCTCGGACAGGGAACACAATCAGCCCCAGCATTTT
.,TRBD2,TRBJ2-1,TRBV7-3,14,CASSYSGGSNEQFF,TGTGCCAGCAGCTATAGCGGGGGGAGCAATGAGCAGTTCTTC
.,.,TRBJ2-2,TRBV6-1,18,CASSDLVGRRGNTGELFF,TGTGCCAGCAGTGACCTCGTGGGGCGCCGAGGGAACACCGGGGAGCTGTTTTTT
.,.,TRBJ1-2,TRBV5-1,13,CASSSMSSWGYTF,TGCGCCAGCAGCTCTATGTCATCGTGGGGCTACACCTTC
.,TRBD1,TRBJ2-7,TRBV30,14,CAWNPLDRVYEQYF,TGTGCCTGGAACCCTTTAGACAGGGTCTACGAGCAGTACTTC
.,.,TRBJ2-5,TRBV7-2,15,CASKPHQLGGETQYF,TGTGCCAGCAAACCCCACCAATTGGGGGGAGAGACCCAGTACTTC
.,.,TRBJ1-1,TRBV25-1,13,CASSEVGTGKAFF,TGTGCCAGCAGTGAAGTAGGCACAGGGAAAGCTTTCTTT
.,.,TRBJ2-7,TRBV6-1,15,CASSEGGTGLEEQYF,TGTGCCAGCAGTGAAGGAGGAACAGGGTTAGAGGAGCAGTACTTC
.,.,TRBJ1-5,TRBV7-9,11,CASGVDQPQHF,TGTGCCTCCGGGGTTGATCAGCCCCAGCATTTT
.,.,TRBJ2-3,TRBV7-2,17,CASSLMGGGTSTDTQYF,TGTGCCAGCAGCTTAATGGGCGGGGGCACTAGCACAGATACGCAGTATTTT
.,.,TRBJ2-6,TRBV11-2,14,CASRDNSGANGLTF,TGTGCCAGCAGGGACAACTCTGGGGCCAACGGCCTGACTTTC
.,.,TRBJ2-1,TRBV5-6,14,CASSLATGRDEQFF,TGTGCCAGCAGCTTGGCAACAGGGAGAGACGAGCAGTTCTTC
.,TRBD2,TRBJ2-3,TRBV7-9,16,CASSRTSEESPDTQYF,TGTGCCAGCAGCCGGACTAGCGAAGAGAGCCCAGATACGCAGTATTTT
.,TRBD2,TRBJ2-3,TRBV9,15,CASSDSGGAGDTQYF,TGTGCCAGCAGCGATAGCGGGGGGGCGGGAGATACGCAGTATTTT
.,.,TRBJ2-3,TRBV28,14,CASSAHGATDTQYF,TGTGCCAGCAGCGCACATGGGGCCACAGATACGCAGTATTTT
.,TRBD2,TRBJ2-1,TRBV4-3,16,CASSQAGTSGRQEQFF,TGCGCCAGCAGCCAGGCCGGGACTAGCGGGAGACAGGAGCAGTTCTTC
.,.,TRBJ2-7,TRBV11-2,15,CASSSGRGKAYEQYF,TGTGCCAGCAGCTCTGGCAGGGGAAAGGCCTACGAGCAGTACTTC
few,.,TRBJ2-2,TRBV15,13,CATSRDRAGELFF,TGTGCCACCAGCAGAGACAGGGCCGGGGAGCTGTTTTTT
.,TRBD1,TRBJ2-7,TRBV2,15,CASSTPQGAPYEQYF,TGTGCCAGCAGCACTCCACAGGGGGCGCCGTACGAGCAGTACTTC
.,.,TRBJ2-1,TRBV28,14,CASTRTLSYNEQFF,TGTGCCAGTACAAGGACACTCTCCTACAATGAGCAGTTCTTC
.,TRBD2,TRBJ2-5,TRBV6-6,12,CATAGSGGTQYF,TGTGCCACCGCTGGGTCGGGGGGGACCCAGTACTTC
.,.,TRBJ2-1,TRBV5-4,15,CASGHPGDSYNEQFF,TGTGCCAGCGGCCATCCGGGGGACAGCTACAATGAGCAGTTCTTC
.,.,TRBJ2-3,TRBV19,14,CASRLQGITDTQYF,TGTGCCAGTAGACTGCAGGGGATCACAGATACGCAGTATTTT
few,TRBD1,TRBJ2-7,TRBV28,13,CASVRTGDHEQYF,TGTGCCAGTGTCCGGACAGGGGACCACGAGCAGTACTTC
.,.,TRBJ2-4,TRBV15,19,CATSRGVKALTGHTDIQYF,TGTGCCACCAGCAGAGGGGTTAAAGCCTTGACCGGTCATACAGACATTCAGTACTTC
.,TRBD2,TRBJ2-1,TRBV7-9,15,CASSLDAGGGSEQFF,TGTGCCAGCAGCTTAGACGCGGGGGGTGGCAGTGAGCAGTTCTTC
once,.,TRBJ1-2,TRBV5-1,16,CASSLGGSGAGRGYTF,TGCGCCAGCAGCTTGGGGGGATCGGGAGCCGGACGTGGCTACACCTTC
.,TRBD2,TRBJ2-3,TRBV18,17,CASSPPLWTSGTDTQYF,TGTGCCAGCTCACCACCGTTATGGACTAGCGGCACAGATACGCAGTATTTT
few,.,TRBJ2-1,TRBV2,14,CASSPEAILNEQFF,TGTGCCAGCAGCCCTGAAGCGATCTTAAATGAGCAGTTCTTC
.,.,TRBJ2-7,TRBV27,14,CASTVRDGAYEQYF,TGTGCCAGCACTGTGCGGGACGGGGCCTACGAGCAGTACTTC
.,.,TRBJ2-2,TRBV7-2,16,CASSLDGTGYTGELFF,TGTGCCAGCAGCTTAGATGGTACGGGGTACACCGGGGAGCTGTTTTTT
.,.,TRBJ2-1,TRBV5-5,14,CASSLGTGGYEQFF,TGTGCCAGCAGCTTGGGAACGGGTGGCTATGAGCAGTTCTTC
.,.,TRBJ1-2,TRBV18,13,CASSPGTEYGYTF,TGTGCCAGCTCACCAGGAACAGAGTATGGCTACACCTTC
once,TRBD2,TRBJ2-4,TRBV7-9,17,CASSRYSGSGGKNSQYF,TGTGCCAGCAGCAGATACAGCGGGAGTGGTGGCAAAAACAGTCAGTACTTC
.,TRBD2,TRBJ2-1,TRBV5-6,17,CASSLKAQGGIRNEQFF,TGTGCCAGCAGCCTGAAAGCCCAGGGAGGGATTAGGAATGAGCAGTTCTTC
.,.,TRBJ1-5,TRBV5-1,14,CASSLEPSDQPQHF,TGCGCCAGCAGCTTGGAGCCCTCCGATCAGCCCCAGCATTTT
.,.,TRBJ1-1,TRBV7-2,14,CASSLTRGATEAFF,TGTGCCAGCAGCTTGACCAGGGGTGCCACTGAAGCTTTCTTT
.,.,TRBJ1-4,TRBV12-1,17,CASSFFRHRGLGEKLFF,TGTGCCAGCAGCTTTTTTCGTCACAGGGGTTTGGGGGAAAAACTGTTTTTT
.,TRBD1,TRBJ1-1,TRBV5-4,17,CASSRRTGGASNTEAFF,TGTGCCAGCAGCCGAAGGACAGGGGGCGCTTCGAACACTGAAGCTTTCTTT
.,TRBD1,TRBJ2-2,TRBV7-2,16,CASTTSGTGHTGELFF,TGTGCCAGCACCACTTCCGGGACAGGGCACACCGGGGAGCTGTTTTTT
.,.,TRBJ2-2,TRBV30,13,CAWRPANTGELFF,TGTGCCTGGAGACCAGCGAACACCGGGGAGCTGTTTTTT
.,.,TRBJ2-7,TRBV15,14,CATSRTSRDYEQYF,TGTGCCACCAGCAGAACTAGTAGGGACTACGAGCAGTACTTC
.,.,TRBJ1-1,TRBV6-5,13,CASSYNQGTEAFF,TGTGCCAGCAGTTATAACCAGGGTACTGAAGCTTTCTTT
.,.,TRBJ1-2,TRBV7-2,17,CASSPGPLGGVNYGYTF,TGTGCCAGCAGCCCCGGCCCTCTCGGGGGGGTTAACTATGGCTACACCTTC
few,TRBD2,TRBJ2-3,TRBV4-3,18,CASSQISVASGTVFAQYF,TGCGCCAGCAGCCAAATCTCCGTGGCTAGCGGGACCGTCTTTGCGCAGTATTTT
few,.,TRBJ2-7,TRBV7-9,15,CSSSRFPDRYYEQYF,TGTTCCAGCAGCCGTTTCCCCGACAGATACTACGAGCAGTACTTC
.,.,TRBJ1-2,TRBV7-9,13,CSSSEPAGYGYTF,TGTTCCAGCAGCGAGCCGGCAGGGTATGGCTACACCTTC
.,TRBD1,TRBJ2-3,TRBV19,15,CASSIATGNTDTQYF,TGTGCCAGTAGTATAGCGACAGGGAACACAGATACGCAGTATTTT